This T cell receptor (beta chain) emerged from a study of human T cells and chemical hapten exposure. Study summary: DPC 0.01% went on the upper back by patch test, with reading at 6 days.

The time point denotes: patch test 3, about 24 weeks after DPC sensitization. As for treatment: therapeutic diphenylcyclopropenone sensitization with weekly scalp DPC. Each donor was an alopecia patient between 18 and 70 years of age who qualified for DPC. Using its own MiXCR run on the RACE reads, TCRdb lists one record per CDR3 protein. The sample contains fewer than 200,000 distinct CDR3 sequences, 28% of which appear only once. With 1 base clipped from V and 4 bases from J, the junction kept 7 bases outside the gene matches. Per the germline V gene, CDR1 is DFQATT and CDR2 is SNEGSKA (reference sequence). The CDR3 runs 14 residues. This clonotype appeared many times.

The input for sequencing was whole blood, taken in connection with sensitization to the hapten diphenylcyclopropenone (DPC). This receptor was identified in a woman between 18 and 29 years old with alopecia areata. Some clones in this sample may be carry-over from other donors' samples. The rearrangement uses TRBV20-1 and TRBJ2-7, with 7 bases that match TRBD1. The CDR3 bases are TGCAGTGCTAGAGTAACGACAGGGTGGTACGAGCAGTACTTC. This codes for CSARVTTGWYEQYF.